The 12 T cell receptor beta chains reported below all come from one sample, sequenced in a study of control samples from healthy donors and cancer patients. Sequenced by immunoSEQ multiplex PCR; TCRdb stores in-frame clones only, minus some. Altogether tens of thousands of clones are present, around 93% being singletons, with the ten largest covering roughly a fifth. Sequencing input: PBMCs. These receptors all stem from a woman in her thirties or forties with head and neck cancer.

J is TRBJ1-2 and V is TRBV18; no reliable D call. Trimming left V 1 base short and J 3 bases short, with 15 bases between. Germline V gene sequence: CDR1 KGHSH, CDR2 LQKENI. The CDR3 has 16 residues. In DNA, the CDR3 is TGTGCCAGCTCACCACAGGTCTCCCCAACTGACTATGGCTACACCTTC. Translating gives CASSPQVSPTDYGYTF.

This chain uses TRBV5-1 with TRBJ2-3; the D gene is possibly TRBD2 (7 bases). Trimming pared 4 bases from V and 4 bases from J, leaving 13 bases between. Germline values: CDR1 SGHRS, CDR2 YFSETQ. CDR3 length: 14 residues. The CDR3 coding sequence is TGCGCCAGCAGCCCCTCGGGGGGCGCAGATACGCAGTATTTT. Encoded protein: CASSPSGGADTQYF.

The chain carries TRBV27 and TRBJ2-7, with D uncertain. The CDR3 sequence is 14 residues long. Trimming cost V 4 bases and J 3 bases, with 13 bases left between them. Germline V gene sequence: CDR1 MNHEY, CDR2 SMNVEV (reference sequence). The CDR3 spells CASSSRTDGYEQYF. CDR3 sequence (DNA): TGTGCCAGCAGTTCGAGGACGGACGGCTACGAGCAGTACTTC.

The chain joins TRBV13 to TRBJ2-1; 7 positions agree with TRBD2. The CDR3 extends over 14 amino acids. Looked up from germline, CDR1 is PRHDT and CDR2 is FYEKMQ (reference sequence). The junction had 3 bases not matched to a gene; V was cut back by 1 base and J by 6 bases. The DNA of the CDR3 is TGTGCCAGCAGCTTAGCGGGAGGCAGCAATGAGCAGTTCTTC. Encoded protein: CASSLAGGSNEQFF.

This clone was seen a single time. The rearrangement links TRBV30 to TRBJ2-3; 11 nucleotides agree with TRBD2. After removal of 5 bases from V and 4 bases from J, the junction contained 5 bases not matched to a gene. CDR3 length: 14 amino acids. In germline, CDR1 is GTSNPN, CDR2 SVGIG (reference sequence). In DNA form, the CDR3 reads TGTGCCTGGGGAATAGCGGGGGGGCCAGATACGCAGTATTTT. Encoded protein: CAWGIAGGPDTQYF.

This chain links TRBV6-2 or TRBV6-3 with TRBJ2-7; no firm D call. V was trimmed by 0 bases and J by 0 bases, leaving 12 bases between them. This CDR3 has 16 residues. Germline CDR1 reads MNHEY; CDR2 reads SVGEGT. The CDR3 here is CASSYSGQAYSYEQYF. Written as DNA, the CDR3 is TGTGCCAGCAGTTACTCAGGCCAAGCATACTCCTACGAGCAGTACTTC.

CDR3 nucleotide sequence: TGTGCCAGCAGCCCGCGCCGACAGGGTGGGTCTGGAAACACCATATATTTT. Residues: CASSPRRQGGSGNTIYF. The chain is built from TRBV5-6 and TRBJ1-3; 7 bases agree with TRBD1. Per the germline V gene, CDR1 is SGHDT and CDR2 is YYEEEE. There are 17 residues in the CDR3. V shed 4 bases and J 1 base; nucleotides not matched to a gene: 11.

V is TRBV10-1 and J is TRBJ1-5, with a tentative D call TRBD1 (6 bases). CDR1 WNHNN and CDR2 SYGVQD come from the germline V gene (reference sequence). The CDR3 loop spans 16 amino acids. V was pared by 7 bases and J by 5 bases, with 21 bases between. CDR3 sequence reads: CASTPGGAGAYQPQHF. CDR3 bases: TGCGCCAGCACCCCGGGTGGAGCAGGGGCTTATCAGCCCCAGCATTTT.

DNA of the CDR3: TGCAGCGTCGCCCCCAGGGGCTACGAGCAGTACTTC. Its translation: CSVAPRGYEQYF. This sequence joins TRBV29-1 and TRBJ2-7; weak D call: TRBD1 (6 bases). Trimming took off 6 bases at V and 3 bases at J, with 12 bases between the two ends. Per germline, CDR1 SQVTM and CDR2 ANQGSEA. The CDR3 extends over 12 amino acids.

The genes are TRBV7-7 and TRBJ1-1; possible D gene TRBD1, 6 bases. Per the germline V gene, CDR1 is SSHAT and CDR2 is FNYEAQ (reference sequence). V lost 7 bases and J lost 3, with 18 bases in between. This CDR3 is built from 15 residues. As DNA, the CDR3 is TGTGCCAGCACAGTACCGGGACACCGTCACACTGAAGCTTTCTTT. It translates to CASTVPGHRHTEAFF.

The V and J genes are TRBV7-9 and TRBJ2-1, with 7 bases matching TRBD2. Looked up from germline, CDR1 is SEHNR and CDR2 is FQNEAQ (reference sequence). This CDR3 is 14 amino acids long. Losses at the gene ends were 1 base for V and 8 bases for J; bases not matched to a gene: 5. This chain's CDR3 is CASSLERGSDEQFF. The CDR3 DNA is TGTGCCAGCAGCTTAGAGCGGGGCTCGGATGAGCAGTTCTTC.

The chain couples TRBV5-1 to TRBJ2-1, with 11 bases aligning to TRBD2. CDR3 length: 16 residues. V lost 0 bases and J lost 5; bases outside the gene matches: 4. Germline assignment: CDR1 SGHRS and CDR2 YFSETQ. In DNA form, the CDR3 reads TGCGCCAGCAGCTTGGTGGTAGCGGGAGGGCACAATGAGCAGTTCTTC. Protein product: CASSLVVAGGHNEQFF.